This T cell receptor beta chain was sequenced during a study of T cell repertoires in cytomegalovirus infection. Study information: CMV infection plus the matching HLA type was flagged by public TCR beta signatures.

This CDR3 is 15 amino acids long. The V end was cut by 2 bases, the J end by 0 bases, with 8 bases between. Germline CDR1 and CDR2: MDHEN and SYDVKM. In its sample, this clonotype was seen a few times. One entry per CDR3 protein results from TCRdb running MiXCR on the reads. Here the sample spans roughly 130,000 distinct CDR3 sequences, roughly 9% being singletons. The chain recombines TRBV28 with TRBJ2-4; unclear D gene. The sequenced material came from PBMCs. The TCR comes from a human donor in good health (CMV status not recorded). Some clones in this sample may be carry-over from other donors' samples. As DNA, the CDR3 is TGTGCCAGCAGTTTAGTCACGGGAGCCAAAAACATTCAGTACTTC. This gives the protein CASSLVTGAKNIQYF. Full variable domain (remainder filled in from reference TRBV28 and TRBJ2-4): DVKVTQSSRYLVKRTGEKVFLECVQDMDHENMFWYRQDPGLGLRLIYFSYDVKMKEKGDIPEGYSVSREKKERFSLILESASTNQTSMYLCASSLVTGAKNIQYFGAGTRLSVL.